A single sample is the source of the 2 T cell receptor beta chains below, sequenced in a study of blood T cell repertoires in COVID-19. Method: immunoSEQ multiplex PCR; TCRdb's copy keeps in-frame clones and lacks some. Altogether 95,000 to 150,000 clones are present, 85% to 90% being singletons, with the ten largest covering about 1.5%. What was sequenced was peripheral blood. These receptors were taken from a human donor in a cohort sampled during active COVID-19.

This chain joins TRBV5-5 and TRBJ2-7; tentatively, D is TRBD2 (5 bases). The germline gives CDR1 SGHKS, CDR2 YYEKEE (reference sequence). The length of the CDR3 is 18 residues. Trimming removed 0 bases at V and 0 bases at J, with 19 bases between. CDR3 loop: CASSLGPSPSITSYEQYF. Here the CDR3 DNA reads TGTGCCAGCAGCTTGGGCCCAAGCCCTAGCATAACCTCCTACGAGCAGTACTTC.

The CDR3 DNA reads TGTGCCAGCAGTGGACTGACAGGGGGCGAGGTTGAAGCTTTCTTT. Residues: CASSGLTGGEVEAFF. The chain joins TRBV28 to TRBJ1-1; 10 nucleotides match TRBD1. Trimming removed 5 bases from V and 7 bases from J; junction bases left unmatched: 10. The CDR3 extends over 15 amino acids. CDR1 and CDR2 (germline): MDHEN, SYDVKM.